This T cell receptor (beta chain) is drawn from a study of cytomegalovirus exposure and HLA in healthy donors. V was pared by 7 bases and J by 5 bases, with 17 bases between. The germline CDR1 and CDR2 sequences are MNHNS and SASEGT. The CDR3 covers 15 residues. The PCR employed 60 Vbeta primers together with 13 Jbeta primers. Sequencing was performed with immunoSEQ multiplex PCR; in TCRdb, only in-frame clones are kept and a portion is missing. This sample carries under 150,000 clones, over 75% of them seen once, and the ten largest clones take 2% to 2.5%. The sequencing input was PBMCs. The chain recombines TRBV6-1 with TRBJ2-2, with a weak D call TRBD1 (5 bases). This TCR came from a man in his fifties in good health and CMV-seronegative. Here the CDR3 reads CASIWGSHGTGELFF. In DNA, the CDR3 is TGTGCCAGCATCTGGGGCTCTCACGGGACCGGGGAGCTGTTTTTT.